One and the same sample provided the 32 T cell receptor beta chains below, sequenced in a study of blood T cell repertoires in COVID-19. The table came from immunoSEQ multiplex PCR; TCRdb's copy has only in-frame clones and leaves some out. The profile shows 70,000 to 95,000 clones, around 82% of them singletons. The sample taken for sequencing was peripheral blood. The receptors come from a man between 60 and 75 years old with COVID-19, enrolled during active disease.

The V and J genes are TRBV7-2 and TRBJ2-1; D is undetermined. CDR3 length: 13 amino acids. V was trimmed by 1 base and J by 10 bases, leaving 11 bases between them. The V gene's germline CDR1 is SGHTA and CDR2 FQGNSA. The CDR3 region is CASSLDLAREQFF. CDR3 bases: TGTGCCAGCAGCTTAGACCTTGCGAGAGAGCAGTTCTTC.

The gene calls are TRBV19 and TRBJ1-1; tentative D call: TRBD1 (5 bases). The CDR3 is 12 residues long. With 5 bases removed from V and 4 bases from J, the gap between germline ends came to 8 bases. The germline gives CDR1 LNHDA, CDR2 SQIVND (reference sequence). This CDR3 reads CASSFGGTEAFF. The CDR3 coding sequence is TGTGCCAGTAGTTTCGGGGGCACTGAAGCTTTCTTT.

This sequence joins TRBV9 and TRBJ2-7; weak D call: TRBD2 (7 bases). Germline CDR1 and CDR2: SGDLS and YYNGEE. V lost 0 bases to trimming and J lost 1 base, with 11 bases between them. The CDR3 totals 15 residues. The CDR3: CASSVEEGGSYEQYF. The CDR3 DNA reads TGTGCCAGCAGCGTAGAGGAGGGGGGGTCCTACGAGCAGTACTTC.

As to this clone: One end of the junction varies from germline; a read error may be responsible. The gene calls are TRBV6-2 or TRBV6-3 and TRBJ1-2; 7 nucleotides line up with TRBD1. The CDR3 spans 13 residues. The germline gives CDR1 MNHEY, CDR2 SVGEGT. The DNA of the CDR3 is TGTGCCAGCAGTTTCCTATTCCGGGACAGTCGCGCCTTC. Its protein product is CASSFLFRDSRAF.

V gene TRBV7-9 combines with J gene TRBJ1-5; 10 bases map to TRBD1. Germline V CDR1 and CDR2: SEHNR, FQNEAQ (reference sequence). With V trimmed by 5 bases and J by 8 bases, 9 bases remained unmatched. The CDR3 runs to 15 residues. The chain's CDR3 is CASSQDRGFVEPQHF. CDR3 in DNA: TGTGCCAGCAGCCAGGACAGGGGGTTTGTGGAGCCCCAGCATTTT. The full variable domain, in which reference TRBV7-9 and TRBJ1-5 provide the parts outside the CDR3, is DTGVSQNPRHKITKRGQNVTFRCDPISEHNRLYWYRQTLGQGPEFLTYFQNEAQLEKSRLLSDRFSAERPKGSFSTLEIQRTEQGDSAMYLCASSQDRGFVEPQHFGDGTRLSIL.

The chain uses TRBV6-5 and TRBJ2-1, with D perhaps matching TRBD1 (6 bases). The CDR3 is 14 residues long. V shed 4 bases and J shed 6 bases, with 13 bases lying between them. CDR1 MNHEY and CDR2 SVGAGI come from the germline V gene. The CDR3 region has the DNA TGTGCCAGCAGTTCGGACAGAGCCCTCAATGAGCAGTTCTTC. Encoded protein: CASSSDRALNEQFF.

V and J are TRBV7-2 and TRBJ2-5; D is possibly TRBD2 (5 bases). There are 15 residues in the CDR3. Deletions cut 5 bases from V and 0 bases from J, with 13 bases between. Germline V gives CDR1 SGHTA, CDR2 FQGNSA. The DNA for the CDR3 is TGTGCCAGCAGCCGTCTACTTAGCGACCAAGAGACCCAGTACTTC. Protein: CASSRLLSDQETQYF.

This chain connects TRBV6-4 to TRBJ2-1; no firm D call. The V end lost 5 bases, the J end lost 8 bases, and 19 bases lay between the germline ends. CDR3 size: 15 residues. Per germline, CDR1 MRHNA and CDR2 SNTAGT. The CDR3, as DNA: TGTGCCAGCAGTACCACTCCCAATACTAAGGATGAGCAGTTCTTC. Residues: CASSTTPNTKDEQFF.

The chain's CDR3 is CASSFRGEGQPQHF. The CDR3 nucleotides read TGTGCCAGCAGCTTCAGGGGGGAAGGTCAGCCCCAGCATTTT. The chain has TRBV5-8 and TRBJ1-5, with 7 bases matching TRBD1. The CDR3 loop spans 14 amino acids. The trim removed 2 bases at V and 6 bases at J, leaving 5 bases unmatched. Germline CDR1 reads SGHTS; CDR2 reads YDEGEE.

This clone was seen once. The chain has TRBV30 and TRBJ2-2, with D perhaps matching TRBD1 (6 bases). Germline V lookup: CDR1 GTSNPN, CDR2 SVGIG (reference sequence). The CDR3 is 16 residues long. The germline V and J ends were trimmed by 5 bases and 3 bases, with 19 bases remaining between them. CDR3 bases: TGTGCCTGGTCCCGGTCCGGGACACTAGACACCGGGGAGCTGTTTTTT. Amino acids: CAWSRSGTLDTGELFF.

This clone was recorded a few times. The rearrangement links TRBV5-6 to TRBJ1-6, with TRBD1 matching over 10 bases. The ends lost 0 bases at V and 10 bases at J; junction bases unmatched: 4. The CDR3 extends over 15 amino acids. CDR1 SGHDT and CDR2 YYEEEE come from the germline V gene. The CDR3 is CASSLVGTGDSPLHF. CDR3 bases: TGTGCCAGCAGCTTGGTAGGGACAGGGGACTCACCCCTCCACTTT. The full variable domain, completed using reference TRBV5-6 and TRBJ1-6, is DAGVTQSPTHLIKTRGQQVTLRCSPKSGHDTVSWYQQALGQGPQFIFQYYEEEERQRGNFPDRFSGHQFPNYSSELNVNALLLGDSALYLCASSLVGTGDSPLHFGNGTRLTVT.

The rearrangement links TRBV9 to TRBJ1-5; tentative D call: TRBD1 (5 bases). The V and J ends lost 0 bases and 4 bases respectively, with 17 bases between them. This CDR3 is built from 17 residues. The germline gives CDR1 SGDLS, CDR2 YYNGEE. CDR3 region: CASSVVSNRLGNQPQHF. CDR3 DNA: TGTGCCAGCAGCGTAGTAAGTAACAGGCTGGGGAATCAGCCCCAGCATTTT.

This clone is categorized as medium-sized. The chain is built from TRBV28 and TRBJ2-1; 8 bases map to TRBD1. This CDR3 spans 16 amino acids. The ends lost 5 bases at V and 6 bases at J; junction bases unmatched: 12. Germline CDR1 is MDHEN and CDR2 is SYDVKM. The CDR3 coding sequence is TGTGCCAGCAGTCCCCGACAGGGGCGGATAGGCAATGAGCAGTTCTTC. The encoded protein is CASSPRQGRIGNEQFF. Together with reference TRBV28 and TRBJ2-1, the CDR3 gives the full variable domain: DVKVTQSSRYLVKRTGEKVFLECVQDMDHENMFWYRQDPGLGLRLIYFSYDVKMKEKGDIPEGYSVSREKKERFSLILESASTNQTSMYLCASSPRQGRIGNEQFFGPGTRLTVL.

The V gene is TRBV4-2, the J gene TRBJ1-6, with D perhaps TRBD1 (5 bases). CDR3 length equals 17 residues. Germline CDR1 and CDR2: LGHNA and YNFKEQ. Trimming pared 0 bases from V and 1 base from J, leaving 10 bases between. The CDR3 nucleotides are TGTGCCAGCAGCCAAGATGTCCAGGGATCCTATAATTCACCCCTCCACTTT. Its translation is CASSQDVQGSYNSPLHF.

The chain links TRBV4-2 to TRBJ2-2; 9 bases match TRBD1. The V gene end was trimmed by 3 bases and the J gene end by 6 bases; junction bases not matched to a gene: 14. Germline V CDR1 and CDR2: LGHNA, YNFKEQ. This CDR3 has 18 residues. CDR3 nucleotides: TGTGCCAGCAGCCAGACTTCCAGGGACAGGGTTTACCCCGGGGAGCTGTTTTTT. Its translation is CASSQTSRDRVYPGELFF.

Only a few counts were recorded for this clone. The chain recombines TRBV27 with TRBJ1-5, with D possibly matching TRBD1 (5 bases). The CDR3 length is 12 residues. V shed 3 bases and J shed 10 bases, with 10 bases lying between them. CDR1 is MNHEY and CDR2 is SMNVEV in the germline V gene (reference sequence). The CDR3 DNA sequence: TGTGCCAGCAGTTTTAGGGGCGGACCCCAGCATTTT. It codes for CASSFRGGPQHF.

The gene calls are TRBV5-1 and TRBJ2-3; D is possibly TRBD1 (6 bases). The CDR3 runs to 17 residues. Trimming took 4 bases from V and 3 from J, leaving 21 bases between them. Germline values: CDR1 SGHRS, CDR2 YFSETQ. CDR3 region: CASSPWTASLSTDTQYF. The CDR3 nucleotides are TGCGCCAGCAGCCCTTGGACAGCTTCACTATCGACAGATACGCAGTATTTT.

This clone was seen a handful of times. At one end the junction does not follow the germline gene, possibly because of a read error. The V and J genes are TRBV7-7 and TRBJ2-2; the match to TRBD2 covers 13 bases. The CDR3 runs 16 residues. CDR1 SSHAT and CDR2 FNYEAQ come from the germline V gene (reference sequence). The CDR3 reads CASSSRTSGGSGELFF. The CDR3 bases are TGTGCTAGCAGCTCCAGGACTAGCGGGGGTTCCGGGGAGCTGTTTTTT.

This chain links TRBV27 with TRBJ2-3, with D unclear. V gave up 8 bases and J gave up 2 bases, with 20 bases separating them. The CDR3 is made up of 16 amino acids. CDR1 is MNHEY, CDR2 SMNVEV, per germline (reference sequence). Here the CDR3 DNA reads TGTGCCAGCGGCCCCGGGTTCGGCAGATACACAGATACGCAGTATTTT. This translates into CASGPGFGRYTDTQYF.

In regard to this clone: The junction departs from germline at one end; a sequencing error may be responsible. The V gene is TRBV7-2, the J gene TRBJ1-5; TRBD1 matches 8 bases. The CDR3 loop spans 15 amino acids. Germline V CDR1 and CDR2: SGHTA, FQGNSA. Here the CDR3 reads CASTLGQGKNQPQHF. In DNA form, the CDR3 reads TGTGCCAGCACCTTAGGACAGGGTAAAAATCAGCCCCAGCATTTT.

Only a few counts were recorded for this clone. The rearrangement uses TRBV7-6 and TRBJ1-4; 12 bases agree with TRBD1. The V gene end was trimmed by 4 bases and the J gene end by 7 bases; junction bases not matched to a gene: 10. The CDR3 has 17 residues. Germline lookup yields CDR1 SGHVS and CDR2 FNYEAQ. CDR3 in DNA: TGTGCCAGCAGCTCAGGGACAGGGGGCTCGGTTGGTGAAAAACTGTTTTTT. Translation gives CASSSGTGGSVGEKLFF.

The chain links TRBV19 to TRBJ2-7; weak D call: TRBD1 (7 bases). The length of the CDR3 is 16 residues. CDR1 and CDR2 from the germline V gene are LNHDA and SQIVND (reference sequence). Trimming took off 4 bases at V and 0 bases at J, with 16 bases between the two ends. CDR3 nucleotides: TGTGCCAGTAGTAGACTGCGGGACAGTAGCTCCTACGAGCAGTACTTC. This sequence encodes CASSRLRDSSSYEQYF.

The chain has TRBV9 and TRBJ1-4; weak D call: TRBD1 (5 bases). Germline V gives CDR1 SGDLS, CDR2 YYNGEE. V lost 4 bases, J lost 0 bases, and 13 bases lay in between. The CDR3 contains 16 residues. The CDR3 bases are TGTGCCAGCAGCCCTAGCGGGGGTGCAACTAATGAAAAACTGTTTTTT. Translating it yields CASSPSGGATNEKLFF.

V usage is TRBV6-6 and J usage is TRBJ2-1, with TRBD2 matching 9 bases. CDR1 is MNHNY, CDR2 SVGAGI, per germline (reference sequence). This CDR3 region has 16 residues. V was clipped by 7 bases and J by 5 bases; unmatched bases: 12. The CDR3 region is CASTSIATSGNNEQFF. DNA of the CDR3: TGTGCCAGCACCTCTATTGCGACTAGCGGTAACAATGAGCAGTTCTTC.

V is TRBV20-1 and J is TRBJ2-1; perhaps TRBD1 as D (6 bases). Germline CDR1 is DFQATT and CDR2 is SNEGSKA (reference sequence). There are 16 residues in the CDR3. Trimming removed 3 bases at V and 0 bases at J, with 15 bases between. The CDR3 region is CSASKQGFSSYNEQFF. The DNA for the CDR3 is TGCAGTGCTAGTAAACAGGGCTTTAGCTCCTACAATGAGCAGTTCTTC.

In its sample, this clone was seen a few times. Other DNA sequences in this specimen translate into the identical CDR3. The V call is TRBV12-3 or TRBV12-4, the J call TRBJ1-2; no clear D gene. The CDR3 consists of 13 residues. V lost 5 bases to trimming and J lost 3 bases, with 10 bases between them. The CDR3 spells CASSPETDYGYTF. Written as DNA, the CDR3 is TGTGCCAGCAGTCCCGAAACTGACTATGGCTACACCTTC.

The J gene is TRBJ2-3, the V gene TRBV6-5, with 7 bases lining up with TRBD2. The length of the CDR3 is 15 residues. CDR1 is MNHEY, CDR2 SVGAGI, per germline. V was pared by 1 base and J by 1 base, with 2 bases of the junction left unmatched. The CDR3 protein is CASSYWGGGTDTQYF. CDR3 bases: TGTGCCAGCAGTTACTGGGGGGGAGGCACAGATACGCAGTATTTT.

V gene TRBV18 combines with J gene TRBJ2-7; D is unclear. V lost 3 bases and J 1 base, leaving 7 bases between the germline ends. Germline V gene data show CDR1 as KGHSH and CDR2 as LQKENI. The CDR3 sequence is 13 residues long. The CDR3 region has the DNA TGTGCCAGCTCACCGTACGGTTCCTACGAGCAGTACTTC. This gives the protein CASSPYGSYEQYF.

The genes are TRBV25-1 and TRBJ2-7; 7 nucleotides line up with TRBD1. The junction had 7 bases not matched to a gene; V was cut back by 4 bases and J by 4 bases. The CDR3 length is 14 residues. CDR1 MGHDK and CDR2 SYGVNS come from the germline V gene. For the CDR3, the DNA is TGTGCCAGCAGTGTCCCGGGACAGCTATACGAGCAGTACTTC. Encoded protein: CASSVPGQLYEQYF.

The chain carries TRBV27 and TRBJ1-5; 11 bases agree with TRBD1. Germline lookup yields CDR1 MNHEY and CDR2 SMNVEV (reference sequence). CDR3 size: 16 residues. Trimming at V came to 3 bases and at J to 6 bases, leaving 7 bases not matched to a gene. For the CDR3, the DNA is TGTGCCAGCAGTTTCTTGAAGGACAGGGGGCCTCAGCCCCAGCATTTT. It is translated as CASSFLKDRGPQPQHF.

The chain employs TRBV5-4 and TRBJ1-3; TRBD1 might be the D (6 bases). CDR3 size: 16 residues. Germline V gene sequence: CDR1 SGHNT, CDR2 YYREEE (reference sequence). Deletions cut 3 bases from V and 1 base from J, with 14 bases between. The CDR3 reads CASSSPGQQSGNTIYF. CDR3 in DNA: TGTGCCAGCAGCTCCCCTGGACAGCAGTCTGGAAACACCATATATTTT.

This sequence joins TRBV11-2 and TRBJ2-6, with unresolved D. The V end lost 5 bases, the J end lost 0 bases, and 8 bases lay between the germline ends. The CDR3 totals 15 residues. Germline CDR1 and CDR2: SGHAT and FQNNGV. The CDR3 DNA reads as TGTGCCAGCAGCGGCTTATTCTCTGGGGCCAACGTCCTGACTTTC. This encodes CASSGLFSGANVLTF.